The subject of this entry is one T cell receptor (beta chain). Time point denoted: patch test 3, about 24 weeks after DPC sensitization. As to treatment: therapeutic diphenylcyclopropenone sensitization with weekly scalp DPC. V lost 0 bases and J lost 10, with 10 bases in between. The length of the CDR3 is 13 residues. Germline assignment: CDR1 SGHDN and CDR2 FVKESK. These data belong to a study of human T cells and chemical hapten exposure. Study-level background: The upper back received 0.01% DPC by patch testing, with results read at 6 days.

TCRdb redid the calling of the RACE reads with MiXCR, one entry per CDR3 protein. The sample comprises around 110,000 distinct CDR3 sequences, approximately 10% of which are singletons, and 2% to 2.5% rests with the top ten. This sequence joins TRBV14 and TRBJ2-1, with unresolved D. The sequence was collected from a woman between 45 and 60 years old with alopecia areata. Some clones in this sample may be carry-over from other donors' samples. The starting material was whole blood, obtained in connection with sensitization to the hapten diphenylcyclopropenone (DPC). CDR3 nucleotide sequence: TGTGCCAGCAGCCAAGATGGCACAGAGGAGCAGTTCTTC. Protein: CASSQDGTEEQFF.